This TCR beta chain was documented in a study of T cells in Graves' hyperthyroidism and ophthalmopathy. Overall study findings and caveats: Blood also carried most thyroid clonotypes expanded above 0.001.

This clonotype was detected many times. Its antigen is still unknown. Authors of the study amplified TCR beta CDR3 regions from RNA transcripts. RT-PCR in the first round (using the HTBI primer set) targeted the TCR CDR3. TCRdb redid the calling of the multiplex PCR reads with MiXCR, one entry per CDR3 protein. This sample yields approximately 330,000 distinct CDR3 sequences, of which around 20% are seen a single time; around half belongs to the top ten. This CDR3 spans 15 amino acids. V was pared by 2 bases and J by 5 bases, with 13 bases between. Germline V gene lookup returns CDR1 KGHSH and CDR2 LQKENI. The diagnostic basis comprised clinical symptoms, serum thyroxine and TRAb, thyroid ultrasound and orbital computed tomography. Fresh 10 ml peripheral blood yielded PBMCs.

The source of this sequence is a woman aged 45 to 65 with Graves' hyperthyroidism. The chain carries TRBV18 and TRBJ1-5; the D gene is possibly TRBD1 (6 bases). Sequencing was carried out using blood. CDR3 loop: CASSPVDSADQPQHF. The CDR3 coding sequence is TGTGCCAGCTCACCAGTGGACAGCGCGGATCAGCCCCAGCATTTT. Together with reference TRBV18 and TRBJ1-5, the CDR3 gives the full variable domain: NAGVMQNPRHLVRRRGQEARLRCSPMKGHSHVYWYRQLPEEGLKFMVYLQKENIIDESGMPKERFSAEFPKEGPSILRIQQVVRGDSAAYFCASSPVDSADQPQHFGDGTRLSIL.